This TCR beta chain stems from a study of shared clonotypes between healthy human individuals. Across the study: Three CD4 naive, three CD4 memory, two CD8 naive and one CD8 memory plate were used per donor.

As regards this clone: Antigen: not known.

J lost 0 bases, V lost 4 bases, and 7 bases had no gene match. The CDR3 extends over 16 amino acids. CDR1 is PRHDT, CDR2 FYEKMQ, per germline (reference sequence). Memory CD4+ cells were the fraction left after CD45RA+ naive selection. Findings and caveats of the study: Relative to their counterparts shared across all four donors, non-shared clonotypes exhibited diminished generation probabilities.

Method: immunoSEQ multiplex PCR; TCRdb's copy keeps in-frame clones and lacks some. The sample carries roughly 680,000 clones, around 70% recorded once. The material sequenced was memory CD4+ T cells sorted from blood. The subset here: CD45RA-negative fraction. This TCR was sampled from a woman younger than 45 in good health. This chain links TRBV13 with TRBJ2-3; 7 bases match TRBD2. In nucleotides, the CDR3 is TGTGCCAGCAGCTCAACCTCTAGCGGTAGCACAGATACGCAGTATTTT. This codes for CASSSTSSGSTDTQYF.